These 19 T cell receptor beta chains came from one sample sequenced in a study of post-analysis software for immune sequencing data (dated by TCRdb to 2013 to 2016). The research as a whole found: Patients showed significantly higher frequencies than controls for 4 or 5 TRBV segments, among them TRBV5-6, TRBV5-1 and TRBV20-1.

The protocol used for the library was PCR. Sequencing used an Illumina HiSeq 2500. To reduce PCR and sequencing biases, unique molecular identifiers were built into the TCR beta cDNA libraries. TCRdb cleaned the public reads at Q25 with fastp, built clones with MiXCR and kept in-frame beta chains. Entries are consolidated by CDR3 protein sequence, retaining the most common genes and DNA. The sample table holds 350,000 to 500,000 distinct CDR3 sequences, of which 30% to 45% were seen once. The ten largest clonotypes hold under 9% of the sample. Antigen specificity for these receptors is unknown. Specimen: blood. All receptors derive from a girl aged 2-10 years with multiple sclerosis.

The chain carries TRBV7-2 and TRBJ2-3; a possible D gene is TRBD2 (6 bases). V shed 4 bases and J shed 8 bases, with 16 bases lying between them. Germline V gene sequence: CDR1 SGHTA, CDR2 FQGNSA. The CDR3 consists of 14 residues. Written as DNA, the CDR3 is TGTGCCAGCAGCTCAGACGGGGGACCGGGTACGCAGTATTTT. It yields the protein CASSSDGGPGTQYF.

The J gene is TRBJ1-2, the V gene TRBV6-5; D may be TRBD1 (5 bases). The CDR3 runs to 14 residues. The V and J ends lost 6 bases and 2 bases respectively, with 13 bases between them. Germline values: CDR1 MNHEY, CDR2 SVGAGI. CDR3 bases: TGTGCCAGCAGAAGGGACTTCGGGAACTATGGCTACACCTTC. This encodes CASRRDFGNYGYTF.

Regarding this clonotype: A read error may produce the germline difference seen at one junction end. The CDR3 spells CASQDRADSNQPRHF. The CDR3, as DNA: TGTGCCAGCCAAGACAGGGCCGATAGCAATCAGCCCCGGCATTTT. This rearrangement joins TRBV12-3 or TRBV12-4 to TRBJ1-5; 7 nucleotides align to TRBD1. The CDR3 sequence is 15 residues long.

This chain joins TRBV28 and TRBJ1-5; unclear D gene. The V end lost 5 bases, the J end lost 7 bases, and 15 bases lay between the germline ends. Germline CDR1 reads MDHEN; CDR2 reads SYDVKM. The CDR3 is 14 residues long. The CDR3 reads CASSPVGIRQPQHF. CDR3 DNA sequence: TGTGCCAGCAGTCCAGTGGGGATTAGGCAGCCCCAGCATTTT.

V and J are TRBV20-1 and TRBJ2-3, with D tentatively TRBD2 (6 bases). With 0 bases removed from V and 1 base from J, the gap between germline ends came to 17 bases. Per germline, CDR1 DFQATT and CDR2 SNEGSKA (reference sequence). The CDR3 is 17 residues long. The CDR3 region is CSARDLATASGTDTQYF. The CDR3 nucleotides read TGCAGTGCTAGAGATCTCGCGACGGCTAGCGGCACAGATACGCAGTATTTT.

This clonotype has more than one count but fewer than ten. The genes are TRBV15 and TRBJ2-1, with 14 bases fitting TRBD2. CDR1 LNHNV and CDR2 YYDKDF come from the germline V gene (reference sequence). Unmatched junction bases numbered 11, after V lost 3 bases and J lost 10 bases. This CDR3 is built from 17 residues. The CDR3 DNA sequence: TGTGCCACCAGCAGGCCGGGACTAGCGGGAGTACTCCGAGAGCAGTTCTTC. Translating gives CATSRPGLAGVLREQFF.

The rearrangement joins TRBV6-2 or TRBV6-3 to TRBJ2-5, with no clear D. CDR3 size: 16 residues. Germline V gene lookup returns CDR1 MNHEY and CDR2 SVGEGT. The V and J ends lost 6 bases and 4 bases respectively, with 21 bases between them. The CDR3 coding sequence is TGTGCCAGCAGAGGCCCAATTCGGACGTTCGGAGAGACCCAGTACTTC. Encoded protein: CASRGPIRTFGETQYF.

The chain uses TRBV7-9 and TRBJ2-3; D unresolved. CDR3 length: 16 amino acids. V shed 1 base and J shed 0 bases, with 11 bases lying between them. Germline-derived CDR1 and CDR2 are SEHNR and FQNEAQ (reference sequence). The CDR3 DNA reads as TGTGCCAGCAGCTTAGGTTACAGAACTAGCACAGATACGCAGTATTTT. This sequence encodes CASSLGYRTSTDTQYF.

This clonotype was recorded a few times. This chain joins TRBV29-1 and TRBJ2-7, with 8 nucleotides matching TRBD2. The V gene's germline CDR1 is SQVTM and CDR2 ANQGSEA. The J segment lost 2 bases and the V segment lost 7 bases, leaving 10 bases of the junction unmatched. CDR3 length: 14 amino acids. As DNA, the CDR3 is TGCAGCGCCGTGGTACGGGAGGGTCCCTACGAGCAGTACTTC. It specifies CSAVVREGPYEQYF.

CDR3 sequence (DNA): TGCGCCAGCAGCTTGGAGGCCGCAACTAATGAAAAACTGTTTTTT. Amino acids: CASSLEAATNEKLFF. V and J are TRBV5-1 and TRBJ1-4, with D hard to call. Deletions cut 0 bases from V and 0 bases from J, with 6 bases between. Germline-derived CDR1 and CDR2 are SGHRS and YFSETQ. The CDR3 contains 15 residues.

The chain uses TRBV27 and TRBJ2-7; D is unclear. Per the germline V gene, CDR1 is MNHEY and CDR2 is SMNVEV (reference sequence). This CDR3 has 13 residues. V lost 3 bases to trimming and J lost 2 bases, with 8 bases between them. The CDR3 protein is CASSFLPAYEQYF. CDR3 coding DNA: TGTGCCAGCAGTTTCCTCCCCGCCTACGAGCAGTACTTC.

This clonotype was counted only a few times. The CDR3 nucleotides are TGCAGCGCTCTGTCCACAGGGAGAACGAACACTGAAGCTTTCTTT. Amino acid sequence: CSALSTGRTNTEAFF. The V and J genes are TRBV29-1 and TRBJ1-1; D might be TRBD1 (6 bases). V was clipped by 7 bases and J by 1 base, with 19 bases between them. CDR1 is SQVTM, CDR2 ANQGSEA, per germline. The CDR3 contains 15 residues.

The V call is TRBV14, the J call TRBJ2-1; a possible D gene is TRBD2 (5 bases). CDR1 is SGHDN, CDR2 FVKESK, per germline. CDR3 length: 14 residues. V was pared by 2 bases and J by 7 bases, with 12 bases between. As DNA, the CDR3 is TGTGCCAGCAGCCAACGGACCCGAGGGAATGAGCAGTTCTTC. Amino acid sequence: CASSQRTRGNEQFF.

In its sample, this clonotype was seen a few times. The V and J genes are TRBV6-5 and TRBJ1-2, with 12 bases fitting TRBD1. Germline assignment: CDR1 MNHEY and CDR2 SVGAGI. The V gene end was trimmed by 0 bases and the J gene end by 6 bases; junction bases not matched to a gene: 2. The CDR3 covers 15 residues. The DNA for the CDR3 is TGTGCCAGCAGTTACTCGGGACAGGGGGCCAATGGCTACACCTTC. Translated, it gives CASSYSGQGANGYTF.

This clonotype was detected only a few times. This chain joins TRBV7-3 and TRBJ2-1, with D perhaps being TRBD1 or TRBD2 (5 bases each). The V gene's germline CDR1 is SGHTA and CDR2 FQGTGA. Trimming removed 5 bases from V and 5 bases from J, with 19 bases in between. This CDR3 spans 16 amino acids. The CDR3 DNA reads as TGTGCCAGCAGCCCCCATCCTGGGGGTTCCCACAATGAGCAGTTCTTC. Translated: CASSPHPGGSHNEQFF.

The rearrangement links TRBV5-1 to TRBJ2-5, with 9 nucleotides matching TRBD1. CDR1 is SGHRS and CDR2 is YFSETQ in the germline V gene. Trimming removed 4 bases from V and 7 bases from J; junction bases left unmatched: 5. The CDR3 loop spans 13 amino acids. The CDR3 bases are TGCGCCAGCAGCCGGGACAGGGATGGGACCCAGTACTTC. Its protein is CASSRDRDGTQYF.

V and J are TRBV4-2 and TRBJ2-7; D is possibly TRBD1 (6 bases). CDR1 and CDR2 (germline): LGHNA, YNFKEQ. This CDR3 is built from 13 residues. Trimming removed 0 bases at V and 6 bases at J, with 9 bases between. The CDR3, as DNA: TGTGCCAGCAGCCAAGAGGGGGCTTCCGAGCAGTACTTC. It is translated as CASSQEGASEQYF.

This sequence joins TRBV20-1 and TRBJ2-7, with D unclear. Germline lookup yields CDR1 DFQATT and CDR2 SNEGSKA (reference sequence). The length of the CDR3 is 15 residues. Trimming cost V 1 base and J 2 bases, with 15 bases left between them. The CDR3 loop is CSARVRHFGPYEQYF. CDR3 nucleotides: TGCAGTGCTAGAGTACGACACTTCGGCCCCTACGAGCAGTACTTC.

This chain joins TRBV5-1 and TRBJ1-1, with D unclear. Trimming stripped 6 bases from V and 0 bases from J, with 9 bases between. CDR3 length equals 13 residues. Germline-derived CDR1 and CDR2 are SGHRS and YFSETQ. Here the CDR3 reads CASTELMNTEAFF. DNA for the CDR3: TGCGCCAGCACGGAACTCATGAACACTGAAGCTTTCTTT.